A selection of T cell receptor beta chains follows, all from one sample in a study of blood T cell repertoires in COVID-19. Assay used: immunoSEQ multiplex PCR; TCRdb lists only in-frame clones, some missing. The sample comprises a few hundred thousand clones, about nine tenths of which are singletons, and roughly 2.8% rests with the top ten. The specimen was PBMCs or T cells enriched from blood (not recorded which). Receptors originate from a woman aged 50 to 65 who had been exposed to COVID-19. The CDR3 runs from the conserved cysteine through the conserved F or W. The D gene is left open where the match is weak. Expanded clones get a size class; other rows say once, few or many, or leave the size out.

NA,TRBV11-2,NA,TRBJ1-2,CASSLAGNYGYTF,TGTGCCAGCAGTTTAGCCGGGAACTATGGCTACACCTTC
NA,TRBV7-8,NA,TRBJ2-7,CASSVQGGTTYEQYF,TGTGCCAGCAGCGTGCAGGGTGGGACAACCTACGAGCAGTACTTC
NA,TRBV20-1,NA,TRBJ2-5,CSASRQGVTQYF,TGCAGTGCTAGTCGGCAGGGTGTGACCCAGTACTTC
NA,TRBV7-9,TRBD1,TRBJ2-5,CASSTEGQGRETQYF,TGTGCCAGCAGCACAGAGGGACAGGGGAGGGAGACCCAGTACTTC
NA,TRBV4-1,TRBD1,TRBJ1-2,CASSHRRDRGASGYTF,TGCGCCAGCAGCCACAGACGAGACAGGGGTGCGTCTGGCTACACCTTC
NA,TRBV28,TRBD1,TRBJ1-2,CASSLMHGQGAGYTF,TGTGCCAGCAGTTTAATGCACGGACAGGGGGCAGGCTACACCTTC
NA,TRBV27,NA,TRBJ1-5,CASSPVNSNQPQHF,TGTGCCAGCAGCCCGGTGAATAGCAATCAGCCCCAGCATTTT
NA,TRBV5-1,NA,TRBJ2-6,CASSIEGAGANVLTF,TGCGCCAGCAGCATAGAGGGGGCTGGGGCCAACGTCCTGACTTTC
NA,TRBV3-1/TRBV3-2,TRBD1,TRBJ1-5,CASSQVGEGALGGSGWGCQPQHF,TGTGCCAGCAGCCAAGTCGGAGAGGGGGCTTTAGGCGGCAGTGGGTGGGGGTGTCAGCCCCAGCATTTT
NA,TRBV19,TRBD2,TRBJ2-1,CASSLGTSGGNEQFF,TGTGCCAGTAGTCTCGGGACTAGCGGGGGCAATGAGCAGTTCTTC
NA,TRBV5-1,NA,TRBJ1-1,CASSLDSGVGYTEAFF,TGCGCCAGCAGCTTGGATAGCGGGGTAGGGTACACTGAAGCTTTCTTT
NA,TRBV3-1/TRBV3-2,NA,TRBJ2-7,CASSQVGQGIYEQYF,TGTGCCAGCAGCCAAGTCGGGCAGGGTATCTACGAGCAGTACTTC
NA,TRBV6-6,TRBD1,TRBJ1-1,CASSPGTGFRRENTEAFF,TGTGCCAGCAGTCCCGGGACAGGGTTTAGACGGGAGAACACTGAAGCTTTCTTT
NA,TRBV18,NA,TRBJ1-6,CASSPNRDYNSPLHF,TGTGCCAGCTCACCGAACCGGGACTATAATTCACCCCTCCACTTT
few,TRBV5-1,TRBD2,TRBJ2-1,CASSLTSGGYNEQFF,TGCGCCAGCAGCTTAACTAGCGGGGGATACAATGAGCAGTTCTTC
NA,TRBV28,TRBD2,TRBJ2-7,CASSRTRGRTYEQYF,TGTGCCAGCAGTCGGACTAGGGGAAGAACCTACGAGCAGTACTTC
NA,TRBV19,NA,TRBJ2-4,CASSIAGTKNIQYF,TGTGCCAGTAGTATCGCGGGGACCAAAAACATTCAGTACTTC
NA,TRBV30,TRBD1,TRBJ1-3,CAWTDRGNTIYF,TGTGCCTGGACGGACAGGGGGAACACCATATATTTT
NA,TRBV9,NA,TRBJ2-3,CASSGTGHRGTDTQYF,TGTGCCAGCAGCGGTACAGGTCACCGGGGCACAGATACGCAGTATTTT
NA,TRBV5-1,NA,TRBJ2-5,CASRIAGSQETQYF,TGCGCCAGCAGGATCGCAGGAAGTCAAGAGACCCAGTACTTC
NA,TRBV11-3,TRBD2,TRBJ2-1,CASSSGGSSYNEQFF,TGTGCCAGCAGCTCGGGGGGAAGCTCCTACAATGAGCAGTTCTTC
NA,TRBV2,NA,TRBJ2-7,CASSELSRGSNEQYF,TGTGCCAGCAGTGAATTGTCCAGGGGATCTAACGAGCAGTACTTC
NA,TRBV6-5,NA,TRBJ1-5,CASSYSDSSNQPQHF,TGTGCCAGCAGTTACTCGGACAGCTCAAATCAGCCCCAGCATTTT
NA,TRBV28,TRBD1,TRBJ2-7,CASSQTGTGRREQYF,TGTGCCAGCAGCCAAACCGGGACAGGCAGACGCGAGCAGTACTTC
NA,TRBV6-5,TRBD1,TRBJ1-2,CASSPQGANDYGYTF,TGTGCCAGCAGCCCACAGGGGGCTAACGACTATGGCTACACCTTC
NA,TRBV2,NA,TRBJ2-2,CASSEWGVGSGELFF,TGTGCCAGCAGTGAATGGGGGGTGGGTTCCGGGGAGCTGTTTTTT
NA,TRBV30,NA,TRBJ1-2,CAWSEGQRHNGYTF,TGTGCCTGGAGTGAAGGACAGCGACACAATGGCTACACCTTC
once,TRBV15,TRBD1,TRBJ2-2,CATSGRQGSNTGELFF,TGTGCCACCAGCGGGAGACAGGGGAGTAACACCGGGGAGCTGTTTTTT
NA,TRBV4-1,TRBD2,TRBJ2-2,CASSLSGGNTGELFF,TGCGCCAGCAGCCTTAGCGGGGGGAACACCGGGGAGCTGTTTTTT
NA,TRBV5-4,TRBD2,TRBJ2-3,CASSPGPGLALTDTQYF,TGTGCCAGCAGCCCGGGGCCCGGACTAGCGCTCACAGATACGCAGTATTTT
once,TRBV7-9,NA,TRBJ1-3,CASNSLSGNTIYF,TGTGCCAGCAACAGCCTTTCTGGAAACACCATATATTTT
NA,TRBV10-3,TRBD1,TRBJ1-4,CAISDGTGANNEKLFF,TGTGCCATCAGCGACGGGACAGGGGCAAATAATGAAAAACTGTTTTTT
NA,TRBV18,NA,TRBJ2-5,CASSPVQARETQYF,TGTGCCAGCTCACCGGTCCAGGCGCGAGAGACCCAGTACTTC
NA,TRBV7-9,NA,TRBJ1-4,CASSLAGVLGEKLFF,TGTGCCAGCAGCTTAGCAGGGGTGCTCGGTGAAAAACTGTTTTTT
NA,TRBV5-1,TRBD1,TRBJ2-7,CASSAGTGIYEQYF,TGCGCCAGCAGCGCCGGGACAGGGATCTACGAGCAGTACTTC
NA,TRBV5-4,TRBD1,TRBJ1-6,CASSVAGGSNSPLHF,TGTGCCAGCAGCGTGGCAGGGGGGAGTAATTCACCCCTCCACTTT
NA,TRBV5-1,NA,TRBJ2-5,CASSLGPGVQETQYF,TGCGCCAGCAGCTTGGGTCCGGGTGTTCAAGAGACCCAGTACTTC
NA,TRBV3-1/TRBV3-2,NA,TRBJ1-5,CASSQGGDQPQHF,TGTGCCAGCAGCCAGGGGGGAGATCAGCCCCAGCATTTT
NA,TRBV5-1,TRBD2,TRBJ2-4,CASSLGTSGDIQYF,TGCGCCAGCAGCTTAGGGACTAGCGGGGACATTCAGTACTTC
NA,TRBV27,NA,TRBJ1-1,CASSPATGMNTEAFF,TGTGCCAGCAGTCCTGCGACGGGGATGAACACTGAAGCTTTCTTT
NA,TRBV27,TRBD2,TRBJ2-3,CASSLLLAASTDTQYF,TGTGCCAGCAGTTTACTCCTAGCGGCTAGCACAGATACGCAGTATTTT
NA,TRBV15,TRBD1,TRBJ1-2,CATSRDRGRDRDYTF,TGTGCCACCAGCAGAGATAGGGGCCGGGACAGGGATTACACCTTC
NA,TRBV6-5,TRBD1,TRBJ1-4,CASSPGQVNEKLFF,TGTGCCAGCAGTCCGGGACAGGTTAATGAAAAACTGTTTTTT
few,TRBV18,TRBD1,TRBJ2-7,CASSPITGQGSYEQYF,TGTGCCAGCTCACCAATAACGGGACAGGGGTCCTACGAGCAGTACTTC
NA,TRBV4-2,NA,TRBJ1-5,CASSPPVGQPQHF,TGTGCCAGCAGCCCCCCGGTCGGTCAGCCCCAGCATTTT